A selection of T cell receptor beta chains follows, all from one sample in a study of T-cell memory formation after mild COVID-19. A single record per CDR3 protein comes from TCRdb applying MiXCR to the 5' RACE reads. The repertoire holds roughly 500,000 distinct CDR3 sequences, with 20% as singletons. The specimen was PBMCs or a T cell subset sorted from them (not recorded which). These receptors were collected from an adult woman who had mild COVID-19 (a few samples of this study predate the infection). Cell type and time point are not known. Each CDR3 is given without its conserved first and last residue. The D gene is left open where the match is weak. Clone size appears in some rows only: once, few, many, or a class for an expanded clone.

j_call v_call d_call clone_size cdr3_aa
TRBJ2-3 TRBV9 NA NA ASSVWGSGTDTQY
TRBJ1-1 TRBV3-1 NA NA ASSQRGSAEAF
TRBJ2-7 TRBV4-2 NA NA ASSQDLRDATEQY
TRBJ2-1 TRBV5-4 TRBD1 few ASSPAAQTGLSKF
TRBJ2-1 TRBV4-3 NA NA ASRRKMVASPYNEQF
TRBJ1-5 TRBV28 TRBD1 few ASRTGQGISNQPQH
TRBJ2-3 TRBV5-8 NA NA ASSLTLAPGRFTQY
TRBJ2-3 TRBV12-3/TRBV12-4 TRBD1 NA ASTWETGRTDTQY
TRBJ2-7 TRBV29-1 NA NA SVEGSSYEQY
TRBJ2-7 TRBV6-5 TRBD1 NA ASSYRSGGPYEQY
TRBJ2-2 TRBV6-1 NA NA ASRQGTGELF
TRBJ1-1 TRBV6-5 NA many ASSWGLNTEAF
TRBJ2-7 TRBV4-1 NA few ASSHKTTYEQY
TRBJ1-2 TRBV4-1 NA NA ASSQDFSRTRDEDT
TRBJ1-2 TRBV7-8 NA NA ASSPSRAGDYGYT
TRBJ1-5 TRBV20-1 NA NA SASTTAYNQPQH
TRBJ1-6 TRBV5-1 NA few ASSLAGAQYNSPLH
TRBJ2-7 TRBV7-3 TRBD2 NA ASRLTSGAGEQY
TRBJ1-5 TRBV6-2/TRBV6-3 NA few ASSYSWRGRNQPQH
TRBJ2-7 TRBV4-1 NA once ARLEGRRYEGD
TRBJ1-1 TRBV7-9 TRBD1 few ASSLGGAGTGGPITEAF
TRBJ2-7 TRBV7-9 TRBD1 many ASSLGTAEGGVEQY
TRBJ2-1 TRBV20-1 TRBD2 few SARDLMTSGNSNEQF
TRBJ2-3 TRBV24-1 TRBD2 NA ATSDLGSGGLGYTQY
TRBJ2-5 TRBV20-1 NA NA SAREGLQETQY
TRBJ2-2 TRBV9 NA NA ASSASQLNTGELF
TRBJ1-1 TRBV6-5 NA NA ASRRDGNMNTEAF
TRBJ2-1 TRBV11-3 NA few ASTPGVQRSDEQF
TRBJ1-1 TRBV4-1 NA NA ASSSVADTEAF
TRBJ2-1 TRBV29-1 NA NA SVSKGLFGDNEQF
TRBJ2-2 TRBV12-3/TRBV12-4 TRBD1 many ASSFYRGPGELF
TRBJ1-4 TRBV4-1 NA NA ASSQVYSATAKNEKLF
TRBJ2-4 TRBV5-6 TRBD2 NA ASSSGGGRNIQY
TRBJ1-2 TRBV5-6 NA NA ASSLVVRTNYGYT
TRBJ2-7 TRBV20-1 NA few SARDWRFGDLYEQY